The rows below give T cell receptor beta chains drawn from one sample of a study of cytotoxic CD8 clonotypes in ibrutinib-treated CLL. This table comes from immunoSEQ multiplex PCR, and its TCRdb copy is limited to in-frame clones, with some not included. The table records about 200,000 clones, nearly 80% of them present only once. The sequences come from PBMCs, collected after 12 months of ibrutinib treatment. The source is a human donor with chronic lymphocytic leukemia. Both conserved end residues are part of each CDR3. A D gene is named only where the DNA matches it firmly. Not all rows give a size; the values are once, few, many and, for expanded clones, a class.

D gene	V gene	clone size	J gene	CDR3 DNA	CDR3 protein
NA	TRBV2	NA	TRBJ1-6	TGTGCCTCCCAGGGAGGGAGATTAGGGGGTTCACCCCTCCACTTT	CASQGGRLGGSPLHF
NA	TRBV4-1	NA	TRBJ1-4	TGCGCCAGCAGCCAAACAGGTCTTCGGGAAAAACTGTTTTTT	CASSQTGLREKLFF
NA	TRBV11-2	NA	TRBJ2-7	TGTGCCAGCAGGGGGGTCAGCTTCTACGAGCAGTACTTC	CASRGVSFYEQYF
NA	TRBV19	NA	TRBJ2-7	TGTGCCAGTAGTATATCAGGGGACGGCTACGAGCAGTACTTC	CASSISGDGYEQYF
NA	TRBV15	NA	TRBJ2-1	TGTGCCACCAGCAGTGTCGCTTTTGGCTCCTACAATGAGCAGTTCTTC	CATSSVAFGSYNEQFF
TRBD1	TRBV19	NA	TRBJ2-1	TGTGCCAGTAGTTTCCCGCAAAGGACAGGTCCGGAGCAGTTCTTC	CASSFPQRTGPEQFF
NA	TRBV2	NA	TRBJ1-1	TGTGCCAGCAGTACACAGAGATTTGGCACTGAAGCTTTCTTT	CASSTQRFGTEAFF
NA	TRBV28	NA	TRBJ2-5	TGTGCCAGCAGTTTCGGGCAGGGTAAAGAGACCCAGTACTTC	CASSFGQGKETQYF
NA	TRBV19	few	TRBJ2-3	TGTGGTGTAAGGACCACAGATACGCAGTATTTT	CGVRTTDTQYF
NA	TRBV7-8	NA	TRBJ2-2	TGTGCCAGCAGCTTAGGCGGAGGCAGACTTGCCGGGGAGCTGTTTTTT	CASSLGGGRLAGELFF
TRBD1	TRBV6-1	NA	TRBJ1-2	TGTGCCACAGGACAGGGGGGCCAGGTTGGCTACACCTTC	CATGQGGQVGYTF
NA	TRBV9	once	TRBJ1-1	TGTGCCAGCAGCGTCCAGAGACAGTTGAACACTGAAGCTTTCTTT	CASSVQRQLNTEAFF
TRBD2	TRBV7-7	NA	TRBJ2-5	TGTGCTAGCAGCTTAGCCCCTAGCGGGGGGGCAGAGACCCAGTACTTC	CASSLAPSGGAETQYF
NA	TRBV7-9	NA	TRBJ1-5	TGTGCCAGCAGCTTAGTCGGAACCAATCAGCCCCAGCATTTT	CASSLVGTNQPQHF
TRBD2	TRBV27	few	TRBJ2-7	TGTGCCAGCAGTTTAGAACCGGGAGGCTACGAGCAGTACTTC	CASSLEPGGYEQYF
NA	TRBV29-1	NA	TRBJ2-2	TGCAGCGTTGAGAGGCAGAACACCGGGGAGCTGTTTTTT	CSVERQNTGELFF
NA	TRBV11-2	NA	TRBJ2-7	TGTGCCAGCAGCTTTTCCTACGAGCAGTACTTC	CASSFSYEQYF
NA	TRBV29-1	NA	TRBJ2-1	TGCAGCGTTCGGTCCGGGGGGCCCTACAATGAGCAGTTCTTC	CSVRSGGPYNEQFF
NA	TRBV6-8	NA	TRBJ1-2	TGTGCCAGCAGCACCTCTAGGGGGAGGGAAAAGGACTATGGCTACACCTTC	CASSTSRGREKDYGYTF
NA	TRBV7-8	NA	TRBJ2-7	TGTGCCAGCAGAGGAGGGGGCACAGGCCTTAGTTCCGAGCAGTACTTC	CASRGGGTGLSSEQYF
TRBD1	TRBV28	NA	TRBJ1-5	TGTGCCAGCAGTGTCCAGGGGGCGGTAAATCAGCCCCAGCATTTT	CASSVQGAVNQPQHF
NA	TRBV20-1	NA	TRBJ2-1	TGCAGTGCCGCGACTGGGATTGAGCAGTTCTTC	CSAATGIEQFF